These T cell receptor beta chains were read from a single sample in a study of a mutant IDH1 vaccine in newly diagnosed glioma. This table comes from immunoSEQ multiplex PCR, and its TCRdb copy is limited to in-frame clones, with some not included. Of about 38,000 clones listed, roughly 92% are singletons. The specimen comprised PBMCs, sampled from a glioma patient treated with radiotherapy, temozolomide or both. Receptors originate from a man aged 18 to 30 with glioma. Both conserved end residues are part of each CDR3. The D gene is left open where the match is weak. Clone size appears in some rows only: once, few, many, or a class for an expanded clone.

cdr3_nt cdr3_aa d_call j_call clone_size v_call
TGTGCCTGGAGTGTAGGTCTATTGTATGGAGCTTTCTTT CAWSVGLLYGAFF NA TRBJ1-1 NA TRBV30
TGTGCCAGCAGCCTACTCCCAGGGGGCGGGGGCTACACCTTC CASSLLPGGGGYTF TRBD1 TRBJ1-2 NA TRBV7-3
TGCGCCAGCAGCCACCAGGTCGGTGGGCAGCCCCAGCATTTT CASSHQVGGQPQHF NA TRBJ1-5 NA TRBV4-1
TGCGCCAGCAGCCAATCTGTGAACCGACCCTCTGGGGCCAACGTCCTGACTTTC CASSQSVNRPSGANVLTF NA TRBJ2-6 once TRBV4-3
TGTGCCAGCAGCCAAGGTCCGAACGTGGCTTTCTTT CASSQGPNVAFF NA TRBJ1-1 few TRBV14
TGCAGCGTGGTGGGTGGCACAGATACGCAGTATTTT CSVVGGTDTQYF NA TRBJ2-3 NA TRBV29-1
TGTGCCAGCAGCTTAGCGCGTGACACCTCTGGGGCCAACGTCCTGACTTTC CASSLARDTSGANVLTF NA TRBJ2-6 NA TRBV7-9
TGCGCCAGCAGCTGGGGACAGATGAACACTGAAGCTTTCTTT CASSWGQMNTEAFF TRBD1 TRBJ1-1 NA TRBV5-1
TGTGCCAGCTCACCTTCAAGGCCGGGTTCTAACTATGGCTACACCTTC CASSPSRPGSNYGYTF NA TRBJ1-2 NA TRBV18
TGTGCCAGCAGCTCCAGTCGGGGCAGGCGGACCTACGAGCAGTACTTC CASSSSRGRRTYEQYF NA TRBJ2-7 NA TRBV7-9
TGTGCCAGCAGCTTAGATGGGACATACTACGAGCAGTACTTC CASSLDGTYYEQYF NA TRBJ2-7 once TRBV7-9
TGTGCCAGCAGCTTAGGCAGGGGAAGCAATCAGCCCCAGCATTTT CASSLGRGSNQPQHF NA TRBJ1-5 NA TRBV7-6
TGTGCCAGCAGCCAAGAGGGAGCGGGAGGAATGCGCGGGGAGCAGTTCTTC CASSQEGAGGMRGEQFF TRBD2 TRBJ2-1 NA TRBV4-2
TGTGCCAGCAGCTCCGGACTAGCGGGACCCTACGAGCAGTACTTC CASSSGLAGPYEQYF TRBD2 TRBJ2-7 NA TRBV5-4
TGTGCCAGCAGTTTATCCGTACTAGCGGGCGGATACAATGAGCAGTTCTTC CASSLSVLAGGYNEQFF TRBD2 TRBJ2-1 NA TRBV27
TGTGCCAGCAGCTTAGGCCAGAACATTCAGTACTTC CASSLGQNIQYF NA TRBJ2-4 NA TRBV7-9
TGTGCCAGCAGTGGGACTAGCGGGTCCTACGAGCAGTACTTC CASSGTSGSYEQYF TRBD2 TRBJ2-7 NA TRBV27
TGTGCCAGCAGCGCGGGACAGGGGTTGACCTACGAGCAGTACTTC CASSAGQGLTYEQYF TRBD1 TRBJ2-7 NA TRBV9
TGTGCCAGCAGTGAAGTGGACTTATCATCCTACGAGCAGTACTTC CASSEVDLSSYEQYF NA TRBJ2-7 NA TRBV2
TGCGCCAGCAGCTTGGGTCTTTTGAGGGTTCACAATGAGCAGTTCTTC CASSLGLLRVHNEQFF NA TRBJ2-1 NA TRBV5-1
TGTGCCAGCAGTTCAGGACGGGTAGAGGCCTACGAGCAGTACTTC CASSSGRVEAYEQYF NA TRBJ2-7 NA TRBV7-9
TGTGCCAGCAGCTACGCCACTAGCGGCTACAATGAGCAGTTCTTC CASSYATSGYNEQFF TRBD2 TRBJ2-1 NA TRBV7-2
TGCAGCGTTGAAGGGTTTTCCTACGAGCAGTACTTC CSVEGFSYEQYF NA TRBJ2-7 NA TRBV29-1